This entry concerns a single T cell receptor (beta chain). CDR3 length: 14 residues. Germline V gives CDR1 SGDLS, CDR2 YYNGEE. V was pared by 6 bases and J by 6 bases, with 3 bases of the junction left unmatched. This table comes from immunoSEQ multiplex PCR, and its TCRdb copy is limited to in-frame clones, with some not included. The repertoire holds some 65,000 clones, approximately 91% seen once, with about 0.7% in the top ten. This entry is derived from a study of stem cell transplantation in POMP-related autoinflammatory disease. This chain connects TRBV9 to TRBJ2-2; TRBD2 matches 12 bases. Source: CD4+ T cells from PBMCs, taken after stem cell transplantation. The source is a human patient with POMP-related autoinflammation and immune dysregulation (PRAID). Some T cells may possibly be graft donor cells. This CDR3 is CASKRTSGAGELFF. The CDR3 DNA reads as TGTGCCAGCAAACGGACTAGCGGGGCCGGGGAGCTGTTTTTT.